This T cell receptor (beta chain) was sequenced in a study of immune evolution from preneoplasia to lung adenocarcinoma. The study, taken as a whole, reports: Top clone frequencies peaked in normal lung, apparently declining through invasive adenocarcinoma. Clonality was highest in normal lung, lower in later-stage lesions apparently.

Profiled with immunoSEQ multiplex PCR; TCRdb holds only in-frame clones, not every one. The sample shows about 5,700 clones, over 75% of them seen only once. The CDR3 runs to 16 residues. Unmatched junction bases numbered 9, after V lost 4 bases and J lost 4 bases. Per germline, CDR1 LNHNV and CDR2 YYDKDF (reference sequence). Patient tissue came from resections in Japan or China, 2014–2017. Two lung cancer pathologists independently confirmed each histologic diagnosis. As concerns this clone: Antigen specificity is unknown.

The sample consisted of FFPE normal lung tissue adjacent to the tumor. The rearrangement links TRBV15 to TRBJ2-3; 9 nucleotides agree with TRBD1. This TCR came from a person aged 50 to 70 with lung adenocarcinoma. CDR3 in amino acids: CATSTTTGGGPDTQYF. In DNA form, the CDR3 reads TGTGCCACCAGCACAACAACAGGGGGCGGCCCAGATACGCAGTATTTT.